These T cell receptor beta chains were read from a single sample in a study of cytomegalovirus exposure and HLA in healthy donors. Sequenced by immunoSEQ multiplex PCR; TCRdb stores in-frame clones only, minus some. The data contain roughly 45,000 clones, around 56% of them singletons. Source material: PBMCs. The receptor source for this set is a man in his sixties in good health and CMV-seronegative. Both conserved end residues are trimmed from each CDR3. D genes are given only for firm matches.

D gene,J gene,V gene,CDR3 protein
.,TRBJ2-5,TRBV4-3,ASSQGRGGETQY
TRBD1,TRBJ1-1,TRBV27,ASKGQGNTEAF
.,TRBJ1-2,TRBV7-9,ASSLGVAPSHGYT
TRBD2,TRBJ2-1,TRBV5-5,ASSLGETSGIHNSYNEQF
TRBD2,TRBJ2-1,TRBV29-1,SVRGGEVAGPYNEQF
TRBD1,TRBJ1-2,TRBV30,AWSVRSAGGGNYGYT
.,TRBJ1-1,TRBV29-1,SVTRGFGTEAF
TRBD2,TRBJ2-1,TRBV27,ASFSGSSYNEQF
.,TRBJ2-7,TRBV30,AWSAQYEQY
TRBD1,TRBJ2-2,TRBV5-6,ASSYHRGPNTGELF
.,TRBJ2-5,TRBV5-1,ASREGAIGETQY
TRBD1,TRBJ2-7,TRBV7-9,ASSRRTGGEQY
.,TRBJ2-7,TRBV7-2,ASSLLGDYEQY
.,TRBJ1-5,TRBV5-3,ARSNGTVSNQPQH
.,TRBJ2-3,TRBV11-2,ASSRGRSPSTDTQY
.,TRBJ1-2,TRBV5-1,ASSYGGNERT
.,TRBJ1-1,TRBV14,ASSRGMRNTEAF
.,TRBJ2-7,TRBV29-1,SVARDFRSEQY
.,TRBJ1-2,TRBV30,AWSVGQAAVEGYT
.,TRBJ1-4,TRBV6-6,ASSRATNEKLF
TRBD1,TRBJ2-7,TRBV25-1,ASSSRTGASYEQY
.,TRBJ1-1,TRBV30,AWTWDTNTEAF
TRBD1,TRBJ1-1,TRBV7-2,ASRWTGNTEAF
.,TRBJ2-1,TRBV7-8,ASTISGGTAYNEQF
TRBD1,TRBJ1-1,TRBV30,AWRRDRGLVGAF
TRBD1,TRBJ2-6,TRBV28,ASRFGQVGANVLT
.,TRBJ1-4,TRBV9,ASNLGTSNEKLF
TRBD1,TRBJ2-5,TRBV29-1,SVERGQAQY
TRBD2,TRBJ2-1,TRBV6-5,ASSLTSGTYNEQF
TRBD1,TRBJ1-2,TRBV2,ASRRDRGGGYGYT
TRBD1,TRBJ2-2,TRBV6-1,ASRHRGMNTGELF
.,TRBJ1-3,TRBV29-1,SGHGGNTIY
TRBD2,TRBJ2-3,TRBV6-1,ASSGGLANSDTQY